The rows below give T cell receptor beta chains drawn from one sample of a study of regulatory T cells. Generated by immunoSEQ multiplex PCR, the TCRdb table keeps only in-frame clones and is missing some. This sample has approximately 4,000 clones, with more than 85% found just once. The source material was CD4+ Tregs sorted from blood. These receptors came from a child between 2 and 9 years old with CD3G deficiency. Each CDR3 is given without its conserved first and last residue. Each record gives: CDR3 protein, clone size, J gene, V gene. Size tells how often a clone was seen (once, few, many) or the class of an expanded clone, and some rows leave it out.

CDR3aa: ASSIGPNSYEQY
abundance: .
j_gene: TRBJ2-7
v_gene: TRBV5-1

CDR3aa: ASSRTDYNEQF
abundance: .
j_gene: TRBJ2-1
v_gene: TRBV7-8

CDR3aa: ASSLNRGGELF
abundance: .
j_gene: TRBJ2-2
v_gene: TRBV7-9

CDR3aa: ASSKERPPYEQY
abundance: .
j_gene: TRBJ2-7
v_gene: TRBV19

CDR3aa: ASSLGALGTPYEQY
abundance: .
j_gene: TRBJ2-7
v_gene: TRBV11-3

CDR3aa: ASSRDDEEQY
abundance: .
j_gene: TRBJ2-7
v_gene: TRBV10-2

CDR3aa: ASSVSDHYEQY
abundance: .
j_gene: TRBJ2-7
v_gene: TRBV28

CDR3aa: ASSLYLYEQY
abundance: .
j_gene: TRBJ2-7
v_gene: TRBV5-1

CDR3aa: ASSRLQGTDTQY
abundance: .
j_gene: TRBJ2-3
v_gene: TRBV7-9

CDR3aa: ASSSSGSKSYEQY
abundance: .
j_gene: TRBJ2-7
v_gene: TRBV28

CDR3aa: ASTRTGVHEQY
abundance: .
j_gene: TRBJ2-7
v_gene: TRBV6-1

CDR3aa: SAGRDYEQY
abundance: .
j_gene: TRBJ2-7
v_gene: TRBV20-1

CDR3aa: ATQHLGLGPGELF
abundance: .
j_gene: TRBJ2-2
v_gene: TRBV28

CDR3aa: ASSPLAGGRYEQY
abundance: .
j_gene: TRBJ2-7
v_gene: TRBV7-2

CDR3aa: ASSLGRIRRGTGELF
abundance: .
j_gene: TRBJ2-2
v_gene: TRBV28

CDR3aa: ANSRQLYGYT
abundance: .
j_gene: TRBJ1-2
v_gene: TRBV28

CDR3aa: ASSFYGQGRDEQY
abundance: once
j_gene: TRBJ2-7
v_gene: TRBV28

CDR3aa: ASTLAGGRIAAGELF
abundance: once
j_gene: TRBJ2-2
v_gene: TRBV19

CDR3aa: ASSPRGLTYEQY
abundance: large
j_gene: TRBJ2-7
v_gene: TRBV28

CDR3aa: AWSVHRVPEAF
abundance: .
j_gene: TRBJ1-1
v_gene: TRBV30

CDR3aa: ASSLEGQAEQY
abundance: .
j_gene: TRBJ2-7
v_gene: TRBV5-1

CDR3aa: ASSPRQERAKNIQY
abundance: .
j_gene: TRBJ2-4
v_gene: TRBV28

CDR3aa: ASSNYEQY
abundance: once
j_gene: TRBJ2-7
v_gene: TRBV6-5

CDR3aa: ASSFSRAGANVLT
abundance: once
j_gene: TRBJ2-6
v_gene: TRBV7-2

CDR3aa: ASSPSPGTYEQY
abundance: .
j_gene: TRBJ2-7
v_gene: TRBV5-1

CDR3aa: ASSLGGRAGEEQF
abundance: once
j_gene: TRBJ2-1
v_gene: TRBV27

CDR3aa: ASSEAYSTDTQY
abundance: .
j_gene: TRBJ2-3
v_gene: TRBV6-1

CDR3aa: ASSKGGADGYT
abundance: .
j_gene: TRBJ1-2
v_gene: TRBV6-1

CDR3aa: AIKSRAGTGSASNYGYT
abundance: .
j_gene: TRBJ1-2
v_gene: TRBV10-3

CDR3aa: ASSNIAGGYSYNEQF
abundance: .
j_gene: TRBJ2-1
v_gene: TRBV7-8

CDR3aa: ASSAQGNTEAF
abundance: .
j_gene: TRBJ1-1
v_gene: TRBV6-1

CDR3aa: ASIGRGLKDGSYEQY
abundance: once
j_gene: TRBJ2-7
v_gene: TRBV28

CDR3aa: ASSQGAYGYT
abundance: .
j_gene: TRBJ1-2
v_gene: TRBV6-1

CDR3aa: ASSLRPGQGAHAVF
abundance: .
j_gene: TRBJ2-3
v_gene: TRBV7-8

CDR3aa: SVPRDHGYT
abundance: .
j_gene: TRBJ1-2
v_gene: TRBV20-1

CDR3aa: ASSSGLAGSLEY
abundance: few
j_gene: TRBJ2-3
v_gene: TRBV7-2

CDR3aa: ASSADRFAGGYT
abundance: .
j_gene: TRBJ1-2
v_gene: TRBV6-1

CDR3aa: ASRGQGPYTGELF
abundance: .
j_gene: TRBJ2-2
v_gene: TRBV28

CDR3aa: ASSGGGAGEYEQY
abundance: once
j_gene: TRBJ2-7
v_gene: TRBV6-1

CDR3aa: AISAGGEGYGYT
abundance: .
j_gene: TRBJ1-2
v_gene: TRBV10-3

CDR3aa: ASSLELGDEQF
abundance: .
j_gene: TRBJ2-1
v_gene: TRBV5-1

CDR3aa: ASSLFGRAGQIYGYT
abundance: few
j_gene: TRBJ1-2
v_gene: TRBV28

CDR3aa: ASSLGTSGSHEQY
abundance: .
j_gene: TRBJ2-7
v_gene: TRBV28

CDR3aa: ASRTSGIGEQY
abundance: .
j_gene: TRBJ2-7
v_gene: TRBV28

CDR3aa: ASSSRGDSTDTQY
abundance: .
j_gene: TRBJ2-3
v_gene: TRBV9

CDR3aa: ASSPEGYEQY
abundance: .
j_gene: TRBJ2-7
v_gene: TRBV18

CDR3aa: ASSPLGRERAYEQY
abundance: .
j_gene: TRBJ2-7
v_gene: TRBV7-8

CDR3aa: ASSLRDRETGELF
abundance: .
j_gene: TRBJ2-2
v_gene: TRBV7-9

CDR3aa: ASRVGGAGEAF
abundance: .
j_gene: TRBJ1-1
v_gene: TRBV5-1

CDR3aa: ASSPQDTLQETQY
abundance: .
j_gene: TRBJ2-5
v_gene: TRBV18

CDR3aa: ASAGGNTYNEQF
abundance: .
j_gene: TRBJ2-1
v_gene: TRBV28

CDR3aa: ATRGTGFEQY
abundance: .
j_gene: TRBJ2-7
v_gene: TRBV10-3

CDR3aa: ASSFTGSGVQPQH
abundance: .
j_gene: TRBJ1-5
v_gene: TRBV28